This TCR beta chain originates from a study of shared clonotypes between healthy human individuals. This CDR3 contains 13 residues. Trimming took 7 bases from V and 1 from J, leaving 11 bases between them. Germline CDR1 reads MDHEN; CDR2 reads SYDVKM. Assay execution proceeded at the deep level. Original handling: ImmunoSEQ output lacked quality scores and full-length reads, limiting matched filtering. Sequencing was performed with immunoSEQ multiplex PCR; in TCRdb, only in-frame clones are kept and a portion is missing. V and J calls and clone size are as listed in that table; D and trimming were resolved from the DNA. This table holds approximately 740,000 clones, about 91% found once. CD45RO-negative, CCR7-selected cells formed the naive CD8 fraction, which excluded terminally differentiated effector memory CD45RA+ cells.

V usage is TRBV28 and J usage is TRBJ2-7; D may be TRBD1 or TRBD2 (5 bases each). The specimen sequenced was naive CD8+ T cells sorted from blood. The sequence derives from a man under 40 in good health. CDR3 in DNA: TGTGCCAGCACGTATGGGGGATCCTACGAGCAGTACTTC. This sequence encodes CASTYGGSYEQYF.